This TCR beta chain emerged from a study of T cell responses to AZD1222 COVID-19 vaccine. The CDR3 covers 14 residues. Per germline, CDR1 SEHNR and CDR2 FQNEAQ (reference sequence). The V end lost 5 bases, the J end lost 8 bases, and 17 bases lay between the germline ends. Comment on this clone: Antigen unknown.

Study-level findings and limits: When two AZD1222 doses had been given, Spike-specific TCR breadth and depth rose. Donors were chiefly white British, with a greater number of females, and clonal diversity was perhaps underestimated. Vaccine-associated CD4 TCRs ranged over spike, dominating at 160-218 and 743-854.

The data were produced by immunoSEQ multiplex PCR, yet TCRdb's version contains in-frame clones alone and is incomplete. The sample includes roughly 150,000 clones, approximately 90% of them seen just once. The sample here was peripheral blood, taken on day 0 of AZD1222 vaccination. The chain uses TRBV7-9 and TRBJ2-3; weak D call: TRBD2 (5 bases). This receptor was taken from an adult in good health. CDR3 nucleotides: TGTGCCAGCAGCACCTCCTGGACTCTTAGTACGCAGTATTTT. Protein sequence: CASSTSWTLSTQYF.